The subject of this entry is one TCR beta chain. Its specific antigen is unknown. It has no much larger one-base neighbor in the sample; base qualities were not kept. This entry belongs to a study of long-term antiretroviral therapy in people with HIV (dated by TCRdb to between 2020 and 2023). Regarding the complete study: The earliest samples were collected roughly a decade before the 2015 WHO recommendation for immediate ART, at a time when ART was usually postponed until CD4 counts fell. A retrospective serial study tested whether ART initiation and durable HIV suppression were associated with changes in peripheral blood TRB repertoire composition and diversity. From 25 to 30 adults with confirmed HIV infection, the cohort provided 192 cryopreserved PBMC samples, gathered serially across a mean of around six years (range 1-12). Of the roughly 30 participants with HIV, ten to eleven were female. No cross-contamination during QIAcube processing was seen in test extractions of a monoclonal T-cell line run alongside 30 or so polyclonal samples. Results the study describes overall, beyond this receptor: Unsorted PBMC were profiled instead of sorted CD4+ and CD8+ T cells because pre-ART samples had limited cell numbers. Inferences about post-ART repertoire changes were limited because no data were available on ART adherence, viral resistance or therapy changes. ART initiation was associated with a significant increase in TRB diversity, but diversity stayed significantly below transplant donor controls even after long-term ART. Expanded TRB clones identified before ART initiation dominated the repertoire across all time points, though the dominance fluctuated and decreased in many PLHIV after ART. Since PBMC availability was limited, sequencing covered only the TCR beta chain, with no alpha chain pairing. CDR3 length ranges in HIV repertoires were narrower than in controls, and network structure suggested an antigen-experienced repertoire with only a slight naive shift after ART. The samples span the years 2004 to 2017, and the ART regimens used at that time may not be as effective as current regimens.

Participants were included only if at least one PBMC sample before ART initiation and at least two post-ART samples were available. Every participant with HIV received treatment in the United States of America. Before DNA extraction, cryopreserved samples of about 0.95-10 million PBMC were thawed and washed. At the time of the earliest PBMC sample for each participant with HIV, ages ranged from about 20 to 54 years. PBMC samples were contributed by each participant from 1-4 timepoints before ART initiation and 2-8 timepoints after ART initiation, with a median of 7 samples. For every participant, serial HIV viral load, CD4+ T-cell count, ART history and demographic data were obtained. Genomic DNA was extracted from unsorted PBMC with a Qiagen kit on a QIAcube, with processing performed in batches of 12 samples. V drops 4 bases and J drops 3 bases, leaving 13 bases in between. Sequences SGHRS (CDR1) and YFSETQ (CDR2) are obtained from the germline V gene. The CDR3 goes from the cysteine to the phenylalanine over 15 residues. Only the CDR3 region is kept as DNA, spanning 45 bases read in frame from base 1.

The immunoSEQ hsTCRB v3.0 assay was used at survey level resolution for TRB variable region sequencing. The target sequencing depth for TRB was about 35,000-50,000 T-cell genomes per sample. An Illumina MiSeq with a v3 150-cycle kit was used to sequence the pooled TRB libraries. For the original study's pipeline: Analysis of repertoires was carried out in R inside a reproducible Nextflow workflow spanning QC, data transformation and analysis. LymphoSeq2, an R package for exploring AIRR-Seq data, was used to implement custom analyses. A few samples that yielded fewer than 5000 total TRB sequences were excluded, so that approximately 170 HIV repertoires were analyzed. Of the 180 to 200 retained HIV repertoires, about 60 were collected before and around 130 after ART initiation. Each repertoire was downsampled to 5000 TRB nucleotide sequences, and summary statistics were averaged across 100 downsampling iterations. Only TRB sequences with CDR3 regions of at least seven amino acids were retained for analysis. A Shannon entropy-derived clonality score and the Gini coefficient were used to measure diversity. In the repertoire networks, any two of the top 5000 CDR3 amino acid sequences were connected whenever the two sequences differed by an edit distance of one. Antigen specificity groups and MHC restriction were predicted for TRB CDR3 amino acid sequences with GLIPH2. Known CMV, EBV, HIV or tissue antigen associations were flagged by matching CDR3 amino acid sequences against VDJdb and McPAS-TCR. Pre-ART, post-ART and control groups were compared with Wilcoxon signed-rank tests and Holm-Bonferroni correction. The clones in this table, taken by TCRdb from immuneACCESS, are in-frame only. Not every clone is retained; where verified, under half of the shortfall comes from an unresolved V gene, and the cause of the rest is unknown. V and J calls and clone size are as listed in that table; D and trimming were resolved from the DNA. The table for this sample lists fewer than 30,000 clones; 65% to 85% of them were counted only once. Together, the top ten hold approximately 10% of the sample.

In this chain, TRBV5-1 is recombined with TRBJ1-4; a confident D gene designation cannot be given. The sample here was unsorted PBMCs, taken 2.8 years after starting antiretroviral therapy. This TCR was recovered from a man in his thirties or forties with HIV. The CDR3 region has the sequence CASSLERAPNEKLFF. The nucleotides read TGCGCCAGCAGCCTGGAACGGGCCCCTAATGAAAAACTGTTTTTT.